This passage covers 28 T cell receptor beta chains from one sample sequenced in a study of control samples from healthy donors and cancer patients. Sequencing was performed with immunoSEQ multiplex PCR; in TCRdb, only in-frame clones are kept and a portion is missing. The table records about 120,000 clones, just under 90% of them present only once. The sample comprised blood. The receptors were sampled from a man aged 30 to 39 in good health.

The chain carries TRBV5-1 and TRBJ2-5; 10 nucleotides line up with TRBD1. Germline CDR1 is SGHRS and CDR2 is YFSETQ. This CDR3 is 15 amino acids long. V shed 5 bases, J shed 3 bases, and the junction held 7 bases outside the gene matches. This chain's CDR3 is CASRRTGTGEETQYF. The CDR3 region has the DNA TGCGCCAGCAGACGAACCGGGACAGGGGAAGAGACCCAGTACTTC.

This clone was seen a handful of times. CDR3 nucleotide sequence: TGCAGCGTTGACGGGGGGGCATCTAACTATGGCTACACCTTC. It translates to CSVDGGASNYGYTF. V gene TRBV29-1 combines with J gene TRBJ1-2; TRBD1 is a possible D gene (6 bases). Per the germline V gene, CDR1 is SQVTM and CDR2 is ANQGSEA. V lost 3 bases and J lost 0, with 11 bases in between. The length of the CDR3 is 14 residues.

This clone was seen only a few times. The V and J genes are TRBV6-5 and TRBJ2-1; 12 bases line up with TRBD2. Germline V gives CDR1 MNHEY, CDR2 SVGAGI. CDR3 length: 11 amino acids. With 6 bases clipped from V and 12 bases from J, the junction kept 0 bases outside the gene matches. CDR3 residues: CASRGLAGQFF. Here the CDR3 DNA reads TGTGCCAGCAGGGGACTAGCGGGGCAGTTCTTC.

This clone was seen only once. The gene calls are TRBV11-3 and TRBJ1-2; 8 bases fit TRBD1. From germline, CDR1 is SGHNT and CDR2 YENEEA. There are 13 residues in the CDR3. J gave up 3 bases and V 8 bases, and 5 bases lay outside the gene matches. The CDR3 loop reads CASGLQGDYGYTF. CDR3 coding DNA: TGTGCCAGCGGGTTACAGGGGGACTATGGCTACACCTTC.

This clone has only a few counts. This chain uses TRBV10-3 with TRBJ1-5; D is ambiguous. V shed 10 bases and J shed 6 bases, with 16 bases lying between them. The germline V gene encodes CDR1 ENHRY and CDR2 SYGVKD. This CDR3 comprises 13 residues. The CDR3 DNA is TGTGCCACCCAGGTCACGGCAGGTCAGCCCCAGCATTTT. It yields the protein CATQVTAGQPQHF.

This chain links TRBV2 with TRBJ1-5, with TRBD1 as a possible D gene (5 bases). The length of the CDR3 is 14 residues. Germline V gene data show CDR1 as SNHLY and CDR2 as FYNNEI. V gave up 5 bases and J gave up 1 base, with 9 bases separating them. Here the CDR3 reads CASSQGRSNQPQHF. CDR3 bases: TGTGCCAGCAGTCAGGGAAGGAGCAATCAGCCCCAGCATTTT.

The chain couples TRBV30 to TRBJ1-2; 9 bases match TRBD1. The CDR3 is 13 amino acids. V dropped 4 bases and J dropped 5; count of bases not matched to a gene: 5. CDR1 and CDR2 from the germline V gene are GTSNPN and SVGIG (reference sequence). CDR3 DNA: TGTGCCTGGAACACAGGGGGCAGATATGGCTACACCTTC. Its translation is CAWNTGGRYGYTF. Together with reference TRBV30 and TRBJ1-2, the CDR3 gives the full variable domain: SQTIHQWPATLVQPVGSPLSLECTVEGTSNPNLYWYRQAAGRGLQLLFYSVGIGQISSEVPQNLSASRPQDRQFILSSKKLLLSDSGFYLCAWNTGGRYGYTFGSGTRLTVV.

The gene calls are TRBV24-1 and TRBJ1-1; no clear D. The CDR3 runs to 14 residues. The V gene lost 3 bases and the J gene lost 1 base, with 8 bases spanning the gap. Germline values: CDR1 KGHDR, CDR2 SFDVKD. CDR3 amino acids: CATSDRAPNTEAFF. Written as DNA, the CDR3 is TGTGCCACCAGTGATCGGGCTCCGAACACTGAAGCTTTCTTT.

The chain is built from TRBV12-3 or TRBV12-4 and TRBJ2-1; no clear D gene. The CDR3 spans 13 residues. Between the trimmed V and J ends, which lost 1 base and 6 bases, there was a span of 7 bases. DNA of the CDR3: TGTGCCAGCAGTTTAGGACTTGGCAATGAGCAGTTCTTC. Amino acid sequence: CASSLGLGNEQFF.

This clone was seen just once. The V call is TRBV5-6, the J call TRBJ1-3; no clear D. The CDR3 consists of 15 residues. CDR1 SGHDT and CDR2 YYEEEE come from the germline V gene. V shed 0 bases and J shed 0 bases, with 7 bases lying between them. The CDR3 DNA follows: TGTGCCAGCAGCTTGGACAGTTACTCTGGAAACACCATATATTTT. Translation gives CASSLDSYSGNTIYF.

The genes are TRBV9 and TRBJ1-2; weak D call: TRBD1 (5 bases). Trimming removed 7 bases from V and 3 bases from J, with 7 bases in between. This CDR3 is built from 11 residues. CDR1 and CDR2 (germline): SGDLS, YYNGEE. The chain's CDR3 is CASSRDYGYTF. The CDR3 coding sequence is TGTGCCAGCTCCAGGGACTATGGCTACACCTTC.

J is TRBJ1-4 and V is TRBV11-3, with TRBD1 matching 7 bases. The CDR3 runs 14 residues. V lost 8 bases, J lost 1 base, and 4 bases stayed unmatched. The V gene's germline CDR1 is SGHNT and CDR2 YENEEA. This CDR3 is CASGPGGTNEKLFF. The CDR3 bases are TGTGCCAGCGGCCCAGGGGGAACTAATGAAAAACTGTTTTTT.

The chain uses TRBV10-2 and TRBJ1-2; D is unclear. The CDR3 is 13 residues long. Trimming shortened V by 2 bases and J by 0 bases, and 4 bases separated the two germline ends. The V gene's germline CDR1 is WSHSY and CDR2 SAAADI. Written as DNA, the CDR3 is TGCGCCAGCAGTGAGGAGACTAACTATGGCTACACCTTC. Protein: CASSEETNYGYTF.

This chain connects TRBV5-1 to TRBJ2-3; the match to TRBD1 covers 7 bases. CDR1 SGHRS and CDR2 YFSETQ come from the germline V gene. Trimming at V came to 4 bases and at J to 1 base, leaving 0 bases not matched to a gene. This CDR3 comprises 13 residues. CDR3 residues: CASSGQGTDTQYF. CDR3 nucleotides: TGCGCCAGCAGCGGACAGGGCACAGATACGCAGTATTTT.

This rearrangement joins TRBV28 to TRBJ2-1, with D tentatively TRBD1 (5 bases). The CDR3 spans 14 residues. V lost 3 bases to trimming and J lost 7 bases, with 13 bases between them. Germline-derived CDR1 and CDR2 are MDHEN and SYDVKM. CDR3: CASSFSTDPNEQFF. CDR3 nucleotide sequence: TGTGCCAGCAGTTTTTCGACAGATCCTAATGAGCAGTTCTTC.

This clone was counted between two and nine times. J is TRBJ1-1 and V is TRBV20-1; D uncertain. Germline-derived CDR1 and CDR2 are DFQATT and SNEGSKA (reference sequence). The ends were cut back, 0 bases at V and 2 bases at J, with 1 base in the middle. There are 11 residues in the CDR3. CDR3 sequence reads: CSARDNTEAFF. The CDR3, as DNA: TGCAGTGCTAGAGATAACACTGAAGCTTTCTTT.

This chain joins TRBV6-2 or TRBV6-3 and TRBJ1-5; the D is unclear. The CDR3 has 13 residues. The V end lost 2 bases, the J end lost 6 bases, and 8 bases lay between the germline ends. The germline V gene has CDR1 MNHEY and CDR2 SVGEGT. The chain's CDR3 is CASSYRAGQPQHF. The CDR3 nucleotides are TGTGCCAGCAGTTACAGAGCAGGTCAGCCCCAGCATTTT.

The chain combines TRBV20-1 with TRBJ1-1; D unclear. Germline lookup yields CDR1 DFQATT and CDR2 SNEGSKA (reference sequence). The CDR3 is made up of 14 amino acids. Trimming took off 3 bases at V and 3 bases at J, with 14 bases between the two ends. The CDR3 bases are TGCAGTGCTAGTATGGGAGGGCGTCACACTGAAGCTTTCTTT. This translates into CSASMGGRHTEAFF.

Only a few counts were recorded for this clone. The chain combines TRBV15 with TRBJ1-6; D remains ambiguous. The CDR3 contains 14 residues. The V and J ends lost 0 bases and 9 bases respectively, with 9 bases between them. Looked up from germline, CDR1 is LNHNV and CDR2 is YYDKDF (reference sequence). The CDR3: CATSRERLPSPLHF. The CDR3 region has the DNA TGTGCCACCAGCAGAGAGCGCCTCCCTTCACCCCTCCACTTT.

The CDR3 loop is CASSVKDYPRETQYF. In DNA form, the CDR3 reads TGTGCCAGCAGCGTTAAGGACTACCCCAGGGAGACCCAGTACTTC. This chain links TRBV9 with TRBJ2-5; D may be TRBD2 (6 bases). Germline V lookup: CDR1 SGDLS, CDR2 YYNGEE. This CDR3 comprises 15 residues. V lost 2 bases and J lost 5, with 16 bases in between. Looking up the rest from reference TRBV9 and TRBJ2-5 gives the full variable domain: DSGVTQTPKHLITATGQRVTLRCSPRSGDLSVYWYQQSLDQGLQFLIQYYNGEERAKGNILERFSAQQFPDLHSELNLSSLELGDSALYFCASSVKDYPRETQYFGPGTRLLVL.

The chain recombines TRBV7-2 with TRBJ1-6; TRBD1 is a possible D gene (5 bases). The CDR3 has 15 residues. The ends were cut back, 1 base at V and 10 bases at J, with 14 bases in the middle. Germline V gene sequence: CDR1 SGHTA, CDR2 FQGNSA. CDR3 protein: CASSLGHRQRSPLHF. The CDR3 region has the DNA TGTGCCAGCAGCTTAGGACACAGGCAAAGGTCACCCCTCCACTTT.

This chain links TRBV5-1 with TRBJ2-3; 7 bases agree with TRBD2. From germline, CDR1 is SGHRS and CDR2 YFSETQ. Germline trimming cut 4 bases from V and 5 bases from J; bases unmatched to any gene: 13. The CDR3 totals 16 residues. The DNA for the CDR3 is TGCGCCAGCAGCCCGCAGGGCGCGGGGGAAGGAGATACGCAGTATTTT. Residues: CASSPQGAGEGDTQYF.

CDR3: CASSPGAGRPHGYTF. Here the CDR3 DNA reads TGTGCCAGCAGCCCTGGGGCCGGGCGGCCCCATGGCTACACCTTC. The chain joins TRBV7-2 to TRBJ1-2; tentative D call: TRBD1 (5 bases). Trimming removed 5 bases from V and 6 bases from J, with 19 bases in between. CDR1 SGHTA and CDR2 FQGNSA come from the germline V gene. The CDR3 has 15 amino acids.

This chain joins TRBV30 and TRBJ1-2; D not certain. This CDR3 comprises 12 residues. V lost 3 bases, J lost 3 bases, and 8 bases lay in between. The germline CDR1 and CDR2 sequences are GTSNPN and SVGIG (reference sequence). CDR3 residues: CAWSKGDYGYTF. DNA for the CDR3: TGTGCCTGGAGCAAGGGAGACTATGGCTACACCTTC. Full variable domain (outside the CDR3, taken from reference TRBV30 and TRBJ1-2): SQTIHQWPATLVQPVGSPLSLECTVEGTSNPNLYWYRQAAGRGLQLLFYSVGIGQISSEVPQNLSASRPQDRQFILSSKKLLLSDSGFYLCAWSKGDYGYTFGSGTRLTVV.

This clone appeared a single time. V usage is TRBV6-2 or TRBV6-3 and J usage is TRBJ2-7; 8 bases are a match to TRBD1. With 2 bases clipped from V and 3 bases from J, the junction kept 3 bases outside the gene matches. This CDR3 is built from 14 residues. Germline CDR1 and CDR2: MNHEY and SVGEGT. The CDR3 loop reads CASSYRGTGYEQYF. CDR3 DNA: TGTGCCAGCAGTTACCGGGGGACAGGCTACGAGCAGTACTTC.

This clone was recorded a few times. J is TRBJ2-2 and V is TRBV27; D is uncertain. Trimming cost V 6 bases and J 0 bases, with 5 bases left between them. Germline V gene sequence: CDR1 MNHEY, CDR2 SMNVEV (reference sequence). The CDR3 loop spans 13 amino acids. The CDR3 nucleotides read TGTGCCAGCAGGGATACGAACACCGGGGAGCTGTTTTTT. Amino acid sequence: CASRDTNTGELFF.

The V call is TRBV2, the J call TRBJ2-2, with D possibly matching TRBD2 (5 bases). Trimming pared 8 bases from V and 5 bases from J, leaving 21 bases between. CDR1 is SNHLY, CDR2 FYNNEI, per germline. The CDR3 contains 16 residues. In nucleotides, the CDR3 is TGTGCCAGCTGCCCATTCGCGGGCCCCGGGACCGGGGAGCTGTTTTTT. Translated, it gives CASCPFAGPGTGELFF.

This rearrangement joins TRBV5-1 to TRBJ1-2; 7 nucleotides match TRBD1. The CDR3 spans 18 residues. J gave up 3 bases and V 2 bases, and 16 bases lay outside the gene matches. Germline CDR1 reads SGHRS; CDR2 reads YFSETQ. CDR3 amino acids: CASSLLPGQSTLDYGYTF. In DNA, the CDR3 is TGCGCCAGCAGCTTACTTCCGGGACAGTCGACTTTGGACTATGGCTACACCTTC.